This TCR beta chain was identified during a study of T cells in Graves' hyperthyroidism and ophthalmopathy. TCR beta CDR3 regions were amplified from RNA transcripts. Initially, a first-round RT-PCR of the TCR CDR3 employed the HTBI primer set. TCRdb re-analysed the multiplex PCR reads in MiXCR, keeping a single row per CDR3 protein. Among about 640,000 distinct CDR3 sequences listed, less than 25% were seen once. The V gene end was trimmed by 1 base and the J gene end by 7 bases; junction bases not matched to a gene: 11. In germline, CDR1 is SGHDN, CDR2 FVKESK. The CDR3 sequence is 17 residues long. The sample consisted of blood. The rearrangement joins TRBV14 to TRBJ2-2, with 8 bases lining up with TRBD2. The source is a young man with Graves' ophthalmopathy. This CDR3 reads CASSQVPGGLFFGELFF. The CDR3 DNA follows: TGTGCCAGCAGCCAAGTTCCGGGAGGGCTTTTCTTCGGGGAGCTGTTTTTT.